The 17 T cell receptor beta chains in this list originate from one sample, sequenced in a study of T cell responses to AZD1222 COVID-19 vaccine (dated by TCRdb to the early 2020s). Receptor libraries were prepared by the immunoSEQ multiplex PCR assay. TCRdb holds this immuneACCESS table with in-frame rearrangements only. Some clones are missing; in checked studies, unresolved V genes explain under half, and the rest has no known cause. Counted in this sample were about 120,000 clones; roughly nine tenths of them appeared once. Under 2% of the sample goes to the ten largest clones. The time point label on this specimen signifies: baseline before first vaccination. The sample was peripheral blood, taken on day 0 of AZD1222 vaccination. These receptors came from an adult in good health.

The chain recombines TRBV27 with TRBJ1-2, with D tentatively TRBD1 (5 bases). The CDR3 has 13 residues. The V end was cut by 4 bases, the J end by 3 bases, with 9 bases between. Germline lookup yields CDR1 MNHEY and CDR2 SMNVEV (reference sequence). The CDR3 DNA follows: TGTGCCAGCAGTTGGAGCAGGGACTATGGCTACACCTTC. Translated: CASSWSRDYGYTF.

CDR3 in amino acids: CASSQQTGLRGYTF. The DNA of the CDR3 is TGCGCCAGCAGCCAGCAGACAGGGTTGAGAGGCTACACCTTC. The chain recombines TRBV4-1 with TRBJ1-2; 7 bases align to TRBD1. V trimming: 3 bases; J trimming: 8 bases; junction bases outside the gene matches: 9. Germline V gene sequence: CDR1 MGHRA, CDR2 YSYEKL. The CDR3 extends over 14 amino acids.

The chain is built from TRBV19 and TRBJ1-5; TRBD1 is a possible D gene (5 bases). V gave up 5 bases and J gave up 3 bases, with 14 bases separating them. The CDR3 has 15 amino acids. The germline gives CDR1 LNHDA, CDR2 SQIVND (reference sequence). In DNA, the CDR3 is TGTGCCAGTAGTTCGAAGACAGAGACCAATCAGCCCCAGCATTTT. This translates into CASSSKTETNQPQHF. Full variable domain (outside the CDR3, taken from reference TRBV19 and TRBJ1-5): DGGITQSPKYLFRKEGQNVTLSCEQNLNHDAMYWYRQDPGQGLRLIYYSQIVNDFQKGDIAEGYSVSREKKESFPLTVTSAQKNPTAFYLCASSSKTETNQPQHFGDGTRLSIL.

The chain carries TRBV14 and TRBJ1-2; the D is unclear. V lost 0 bases and J 4 bases, leaving 3 bases between the germline ends. The CDR3 is 12 residues long. Germline V gives CDR1 SGHDN, CDR2 FVKESK. CDR3 bases: TGTGCCAGCAGCCAAGACAGCTATGGCTACACCTTC. Protein sequence: CASSQDSYGYTF.

The chain has TRBV5-5 and TRBJ2-3; 7 positions match TRBD2. The V segment lost 4 bases and the J segment 5 bases; nucleotides outside the gene matches: 10. The CDR3 has 15 amino acids. Germline CDR1 SGHKS, CDR2 YYEKEE (reference sequence). The CDR3 DNA reads TGTGCCAGCAGCATAGGGGCGACTAGCCGAGATACGCAGTATTTT. It yields the protein CASSIGATSRDTQYF.

This clone was picked up one time. This chain uses TRBV7-3 with TRBJ2-1; tentatively, D is TRBD2 (5 bases). Germline V CDR1 and CDR2: SGHTA, FQGTGA. The CDR3 is 15 residues long. The V end was cut by 2 bases, the J end by 7 bases, with 15 bases between. CDR3 region: CASSLAAVLGNEQFF. The CDR3 nucleotides read TGTGCCAGCAGCTTAGCAGCGGTACTGGGTAATGAGCAGTTCTTC.

The V call is TRBV11-2, the J call TRBJ1-1, with D perhaps matching TRBD1 (6 bases). The germline gives CDR1 SGHAT, CDR2 FQNNGV. V was shortened by 5 bases and J by 5 bases, with 15 bases between the two germline ends. This CDR3 is 14 amino acids long. The CDR3 spells CASSTYRAGTEAFF. The CDR3 coding sequence is TGTGCCAGCAGCACCTACAGGGCCGGGACTGAAGCTTTCTTT.

The chain employs TRBV5-1 and TRBJ1-1; D not certain. Germline lookup yields CDR1 SGHRS and CDR2 YFSETQ. The CDR3 consists of 13 residues. With 1 base removed from V and 1 base from J, the gap between germline ends came to 5 bases. DNA for the CDR3: TGCGCCAGCAGCTTGCCCGAGAACACTGAAGCTTTCTTT. The encoded protein is CASSLPENTEAFF. Together with reference TRBV5-1 and TRBJ1-1, the CDR3 gives the full variable domain: KAGVTQTPRYLIKTRGQQVTLSCSPISGHRSVSWYQQTPGQGLQFLFEYFSETQRNKGNFPGRFSGRQFSNSRSEMNVSTLELGDSALYLCASSLPENTEAFFGQGTRLTVV.

The rearrangement joins TRBV11-3 to TRBJ1-1; no reliable D call. The length of the CDR3 is 14 residues. CDR1 and CDR2 from the germline V gene are SGHNT and YENEEA. V was trimmed by 5 bases and J by 0 bases, leaving 10 bases between them. The CDR3 region is CASSKALMNTEAFF. In DNA form, the CDR3 reads TGTGCCAGCAGCAAAGCCCTTATGAACACTGAAGCTTTCTTT.

This chain links TRBV24-1 with TRBJ1-4; D is uncertain. V was clipped by 4 bases and J by 8 bases, with 10 bases between them. Germline V gene sequence: CDR1 KGHDR, CDR2 SFDVKD. The CDR3 is made up of 13 amino acids. The CDR3 protein is CATSDRHREKLFF. CDR3 in DNA: TGTGCCACCAGTGACCGACATCGGGAAAAACTGTTTTTT.

The rearrangement uses TRBV2 and TRBJ1-5, with a possible D match to TRBD1 (5 bases). Germline V CDR1 and CDR2: SNHLY, FYNNEI. Trimming removed 1 base from V and 6 bases from J, with 13 bases in between. The CDR3 runs 15 residues. For the CDR3, the DNA is TGTGCCAGCAGTGAAGGGGGCAGAGGAGGTCAGCCCCAGCATTTT. This codes for CASSEGGRGGQPQHF. Based on the CDR3 plus reference TRBV2 and TRBJ1-5, the full variable domain is EPEVTQTPSHQVTQMGQEVILRCVPISNHLYFYWYRQILGQKVEFLVSFYNNEISEKSEIFDDQFSVERPDGSNFTLKIRSTKLEDSAMYFCASSEGGRGGQPQHFGDGTRLSIL.

V gene TRBV10-1 combines with J gene TRBJ1-2; 12 positions match TRBD1. The CDR3 consists of 15 residues. Per germline, CDR1 WNHNN and CDR2 SYGVQD (reference sequence). V shed 8 bases, J shed 4 bases, and the junction held 8 bases outside the gene matches. CDR3 in DNA: TGCGCCAGCCGGGACAGGGGGCGCATGATCTATGGCTACACCTTC. This codes for CASRDRGRMIYGYTF.

The chain is built from TRBV29-1 and TRBJ2-5; 11 nucleotides agree with TRBD2. From germline, CDR1 is SQVTM and CDR2 ANQGSEA. The CDR3 covers 17 residues. J was trimmed by 7 bases and V by 0 bases; bases with no gene match: 13. The CDR3 coding sequence is TGCAGCGTTGAAGATGAAACTAGCGGGAGCGCTGGATTGACCCAGTACTTC. This gives the protein CSVEDETSGSAGLTQYF.

Only a few counts were recorded for this clone. The rearrangement links TRBV2 to TRBJ2-7, with D uncertain. This CDR3 is 15 amino acids long. Trimming took off 3 bases at V and 2 bases at J, with 14 bases between the two ends. Germline CDR1 is SNHLY and CDR2 is FYNNEI. The CDR3 region has the DNA TGTGCCAGCAGTGAGTCCGGCGGTACAGCCTACGAGCAGTACTTC. This encodes CASSESGGTAYEQYF.

The CDR3 protein is CASSTVMNTEAFF. The CDR3 nucleotides are TGTGCCAGCAGCACCGTGATGAACACTGAAGCTTTCTTT. The rearrangement links TRBV12-3 or TRBV12-4 to TRBJ1-1; no clear D gene. The CDR3 runs 13 residues. Trimming left V 6 bases short and J 0 bases short, with 8 bases between.

This chain uses TRBV7-3 with TRBJ1-1; D ambiguous. This CDR3 comprises 13 residues. CDR1 and CDR2 (germline): SGHTA, FQGTGA. Trimming left V 3 bases short and J 1 base short, with 6 bases between. CDR3 amino acids: CASSLVRNTEAFF. The DNA for the CDR3 is TGTGCCAGCAGCTTGGTCAGGAACACTGAAGCTTTCTTT.

This rearrangement joins TRBV30 to TRBJ2-2; D uncertain. V dropped 4 bases and J dropped 4 bases, with 10 bases sitting between them. CDR1 is GTSNPN, CDR2 SVGIG, per germline (reference sequence). This CDR3 spans 13 amino acids. CDR3 sequence (DNA): TGTGCCTGGAAGGTGCTTGGCACCGGGGAGCTGTTTTTT. This sequence encodes CAWKVLGTGELFF.